This entry features one T cell receptor (beta chain) sequence. The antigen remains undetermined. Researchers ran the PCR with 60 Vbeta and 13 Jbeta primers. Original processing notes: Later, an analysis found about 83 million unique TCR beta chains, and roughly 9.9 million of these were shared. Sequencing was performed with immunoSEQ multiplex PCR; in TCRdb, only in-frame clones are kept and a portion is missing. V and J calls and clone size come straight from that table; D and trimming were deduced from the DNA. This sample has about 160,000 clones, with 75% to 90% found just once. Nominally healthy donors provided the samples, though records likely missed some immune exposures. This entry is derived from a study of cytomegalovirus exposure and HLA in healthy donors. Study overall: Sequencing of about 179 million T cells in an earlier analysis found 100 million or so unique TCR beta sequences. General study points: For most TCR sequences rarity was the rule, although some public TCRs occurred in many donors.

The CDR3 length is 17 residues. The J segment lost 4 bases and the V segment lost 4 bases, leaving 11 bases of the junction unmatched. Germline V lookup: CDR1 MRHNA, CDR2 SNTAGT. The specimen was PBMCs. The TCR comes from a woman aged 45-60 years in good health and CMV-seropositive. This chain links TRBV6-4 with TRBJ2-1; 9 positions match TRBD2. This CDR3 is CASSGRPSGVYYNEQFF. The DNA for the CDR3 is TGTGCCAGCAGTGGACGACCTAGCGGGGTTTATTACAATGAGCAGTTCTTC.